This TCR beta chain was found in a study of blood T cell repertoires in COVID-19. The ends lost 5 bases at V and 0 bases at J; junction bases unmatched: 8. This CDR3 region has 16 residues. Germline CDR1 is SGHVS and CDR2 is FQNEAQ. Generated by immunoSEQ multiplex PCR, the TCRdb table keeps only in-frame clones and is missing some. The profile covers about 50,000 clones, with around 85% appearing a single time and approximately 6.9% taken by the ten largest. The sequencing sample was made of peripheral blood. J is TRBJ2-5 and V is TRBV7-8; 8 bases fit TRBD1. This clonotype was obtained from a man aged 60 to 75 with acute or convalescent COVID-19. CDR3 amino acids: CASSARQGTYQETQYF. CDR3 sequence (DNA): TGTGCCAGCAGCGCCCGACAGGGGACGTACCAAGAGACCCAGTACTTC. Full variable domain (remainder filled in from reference TRBV7-8 and TRBJ2-5): GAGVSQSPRYKVAKRGQDVALRCDPISGHVSLFWYQQALGQGPEFLTYFQNEAQLDKSGLPSDRFFAERPEGSVSTLKIQRTQQEDSAVYLCASSARQGTYQETQYFGPGTRLLVL.